This passage covers 6 T cell receptor beta chains from one sample sequenced in a study of molecular identifiers for immune sequencing clone quantification (dated by TCRdb to the late 2010s). Receptors were amplified or captured by PCR. The instrument was an Illumina HiSeq 4000. The public reads were quality trimmed at Q25 with fastp and then assembled into clones with MiXCR by TCRdb, keeping productive beta chains. Duplicate CDR3 protein sequences are folded into a single record with the most common DNA and genes. The sample profile shows about 65,000 distinct CDR3 sequences; about a fifth of them were found once. Of the sample, approximately 1.5% falls within the top ten clones. The sequenced material came from naive CD8+ T cells from blood, with Jurkat cell RNA spiked in. Read against the paper, the sample's cell subset or site label means: FACS-sorted CD8+CD4-CCR7+CD45RA+ naive T cells. The receptors here all came from a human donor in good health. Some libraries in this study had Jurkat cell RNA spiked in.

The chain links TRBV6-5 to TRBJ2-3; D unresolved. From germline, CDR1 is MNHEY and CDR2 SVGAGI. V dropped 4 bases and J dropped 6 bases, with 14 bases sitting between them. The CDR3 loop spans 14 amino acids. The CDR3 coding sequence is TGTGCCAGCAGTTGCGAAGGCTTCCCGGATACGCAGTATTTT. Translated: CASSCEGFPDTQYF.

This clonotype showed up many times. The CDR3 region has the DNA TGCGCCAGCAGTCAATCTGTGGCGGAGACAAAGAACACCGGGGAGCTGTTTTTT. This gives the protein CASSQSVAETKNTGELFF. This rearrangement joins TRBV23-1 to TRBJ2-2, with D unresolved. TRBV23-1 is assigned to the ORF class and has an uncertain function. The CDR3 covers 18 residues. The V end lost 0 bases, the J end lost 1 base, and 15 bases lay between the germline ends.

This clonotype was recorded at least ten times. This chain connects TRBV20-1 to TRBJ2-4, with 12 positions matching TRBD2. The CDR3 runs 15 residues. The junction had 3 bases not matched to a gene; V was cut back by 5 bases and J by 1 base. Germline CDR1 is DFQATT and CDR2 is SNEGSKA (reference sequence). DNA for the CDR3: TGCAGTGCTGGACTAGCGGGAAACGCCAAAAACATTCAGTACTTC. Translated, it gives CSAGLAGNAKNIQYF.

This clonotype was observed at least ten times. V gene TRBV27 combines with J gene TRBJ2-2; D may be TRBD1 (5 bases). This CDR3 contains 15 residues. The V gene lost 3 bases and the J gene lost 4 bases, with 12 bases spanning the gap. Germline CDR1 reads MNHEY; CDR2 reads SMNVEV (reference sequence). The CDR3 reads CASSFMGQGTGELFF. CDR3 nucleotides: TGTGCCAGCAGTTTCATGGGGCAGGGCACCGGGGAGCTGTTTTTT.

This clonotype was recorded at least ten times. The chain carries TRBV29-1 and TRBJ1-5; D is uncertain. The CDR3 sequence is 13 residues long. Germline V lookup: CDR1 SQVTM, CDR2 ANQGSEA. Trimming removed 4 bases from V and 0 bases from J, with 7 bases in between. The CDR3 is CSVGSGSNQPQHF. The CDR3 DNA follows: TGCAGCGTTGGGTCAGGTAGCAATCAGCCCCAGCATTTT. The full variable domain, its missing parts supplied by reference TRBV29-1 and TRBJ1-5, is SAVISQKPSRDICQRGTSLTIQCQVDSQVTMMFWYRQQPGQSLTLIATANQGSEATYESGFVIDKFPISRPNLTFSTLTVSNMSPEDSSIYLCSVGSGSNQPQHFGDGTRLSIL.

This clonotype came up a few times. This may come from a read error, since a much larger clone is one base off. This CDR3 fails to terminate in the conserved phenylalanine or tryptophan, so it likely reflects a read error. CDR3 sequence (DNA): TGTGCCAGCAGATCTCCGGGACAGCCCTACAATGAGCAGTTCCTC. This gives the protein CASRSPGQPYNEQFL. V usage is TRBV6-2 or TRBV6-3 and J usage is TRBJ2-1, with 7 bases identical to TRBD1. The CDR3 is made up of 15 amino acids. The V gene's germline CDR1 is MNHEY and CDR2 SVGEGT. With V trimmed by 6 bases and J by 2 bases, 7 bases remained unmatched.